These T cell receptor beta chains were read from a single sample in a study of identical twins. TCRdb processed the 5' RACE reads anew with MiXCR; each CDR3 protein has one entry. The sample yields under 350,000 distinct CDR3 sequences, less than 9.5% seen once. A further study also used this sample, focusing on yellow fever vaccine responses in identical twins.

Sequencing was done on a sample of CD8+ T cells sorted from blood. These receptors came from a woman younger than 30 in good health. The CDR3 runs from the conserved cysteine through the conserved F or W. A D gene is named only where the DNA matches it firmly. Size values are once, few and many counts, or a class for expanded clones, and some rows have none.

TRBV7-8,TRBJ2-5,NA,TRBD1,CATLGGTDQETQYF,TGTGCCACCCTAGGTGGGACAGATCAAGAGACCCAGTACTTC
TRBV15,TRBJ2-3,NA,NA,CATSRERGLGGTDTQYF,TGTGCCACCAGCAGAGAAAGAGGCCTAGGGGGCACAGATACGCAGTATTTT
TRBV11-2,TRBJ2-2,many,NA,CASSLPIGITGELFF,TGTGCCAGCAGCTTACCGATCGGTATTACCGGGGAGCTGTTTTTT
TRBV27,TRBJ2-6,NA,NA,CASSLSGRAGANVLTF,TGTGCCAGCAGTTTATCAGGCAGGGCTGGGGCCAACGTCCTGACTTTC
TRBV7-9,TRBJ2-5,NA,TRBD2,CASSQARWTSGMETQYF,TGTGCCAGCAGCCAAGCTAGGTGGACTAGCGGGATGGAGACCCAGTACTTC
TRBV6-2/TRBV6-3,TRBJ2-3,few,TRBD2,CASSFTSGRSTDTQYF,TGTGCCAGCAGCTTTACTAGCGGAAGGAGCACAGATACGCAGTATTTT
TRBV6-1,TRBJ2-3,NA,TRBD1,CATGGGQGPDTRYF,TGTGCCACCGGGGGGGGACAGGGGCCAGATACGCGGTATTTT
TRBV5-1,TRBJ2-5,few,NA,CASNEKSGETQYF,TGCGCCAGCAACGAGAAAAGCGGGGAGACCCAGTACTTC
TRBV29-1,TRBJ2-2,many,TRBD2,CSVEGLAGVAGELFF,TGCAGCGTAGAGGGACTAGCGGGAGTAGCCGGGGAGCTGTTTTTT
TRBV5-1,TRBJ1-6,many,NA,CASSPTPGAGSPLHF,TGCGCCAGCAGCCCCACCCCAGGAGCAGGCTCACCCCTCCACTTT
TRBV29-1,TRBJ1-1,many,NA,CSVDGWANTEAFF,TGCAGCGTTGATGGGTGGGCAAACACTGAAGCTTTCTTT
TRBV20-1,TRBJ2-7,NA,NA,CSATGYEQYF,TGCAGTGCCACAGGCTACGAGCAGTACTTC
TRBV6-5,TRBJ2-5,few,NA,CASSYGRMDRKETQYF,TGTGCCAGCAGTTACGGGCGAATGGACAGAAAAGAGACCCAGTACTTC
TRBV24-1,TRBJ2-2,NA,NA,CATSLAGELFF,TGTGCCACCTCTTTGGCCGGGGAGCTGTTTTTT
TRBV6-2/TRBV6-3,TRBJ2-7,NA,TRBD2,CASSYSMTSGEATYEQYF,TGTGCCAGCAGTTACTCGATGACTAGCGGGGAGGCCACCTACGAGCAGTACTTC